The entry below gives a single T cell receptor beta chain sequence along with its context. Its matching antigen is unknown. TRB was amplified by touch-down multiplex PCR, primer pools A and B combined. No DNA is given; TCRdb re-called the multiplex PCR reads and lists each CDR3 protein once. The data show around 7,000 distinct CDR3 sequences, and the top ten clones hold under 25%. Each sample's input was around 250 ng genomic DNA, 35,000 to 40,000 genome equivalents. These data come from a study of T cell clusters in autoimmune cytopenias. Across the whole study: A median of roughly 52,000 TRB reads per sample yielded a median around 2,500 distinct clonotypes. The study, taken as a whole, reports: Comparing secondary cytopenia with chronic lymphocytic leukemia showed no cluster-lack signature, apparently masked by lymphoma repertoire.

CDR1 and CDR2 from the germline V gene are GTSNPN and SVGIG (reference sequence). The CDR3 is 11 amino acids. Separately, the same data were catalogued under a study of T cell repertoires in aging, cancer and after chemotherapy. That source adds: Healthy donor repertoires were recorded over several months to years and showed clear clonal overlap. Compared with age-matched healthy donors, untreated hematological or solid cancer patients showed higher blood TCR clonality.

This receptor was taken from a human donor in good health. The sequenced material came from peripheral blood. The chain joins TRBV30 to TRBJ1-1; the TRBD1 assignment by TCRdb is unverifiable without DNA. CDR3: CAWSPDREAFF.